One sample yielded the 18 T cell receptor beta chains listed below, sequenced in a study of CXCR4 blockade with PD-1 therapy in pancreatic cancer. Sequencing was performed with immunoSEQ multiplex PCR; in TCRdb, only in-frame clones are kept and a portion is missing. The data show fewer than 3,500 clones, 35% to 45% seen once. Sequenced: tumor tissue. These receptors all stem from a human donor with pancreatic ductal adenocarcinoma.

V gene TRBV18 combines with J gene TRBJ1-2; D remains unclear. This CDR3 has 14 residues. With 3 bases removed from V and 8 bases from J, the gap between germline ends came to 16 bases. From germline, CDR1 is KGHSH and CDR2 LQKENI. The CDR3: CASSPDGALRGYTF. In DNA form, the CDR3 reads TGTGCCAGCTCACCGGACGGAGCCTTAAGGGGCTACACCTTC.

This sequence joins TRBV9 and TRBJ1-5; TRBD1 aligns across 8 bases. With 5 bases clipped from V and 4 bases from J, the junction kept 5 bases outside the gene matches. The CDR3 loop spans 14 amino acids. Germline V gives CDR1 SGDLS, CDR2 YYNGEE. CDR3 amino acids: CASSGGQDNQPQHF. In DNA form, the CDR3 reads TGTGCCAGCAGTGGGGGACAGGATAATCAGCCCCAGCATTTT.

The chain carries TRBV19 and TRBJ1-3; D is undetermined. Germline V gene lookup returns CDR1 LNHDA and CDR2 SQIVND (reference sequence). The CDR3 extends over 11 amino acids. V lost 7 bases, J lost 7 bases, and 8 bases lay in between. This CDR3 reads CASNYLNTIYF. CDR3 in DNA: TGTGCCAGTAATTACCTGAACACCATATATTTT.

J is TRBJ1-1 and V is TRBV19; 11 bases fit TRBD1. CDR3 length equals 17 residues. Germline V gene data show CDR1 as LNHDA and CDR2 as SQIVND (reference sequence). V lost 1 base and J lost 5; bases outside the gene matches: 9. As DNA, the CDR3 is TGTGCCAGTAGTATAGGAAGCGGGACAGGGGGAAAGACTGAAGCTTTCTTT. Amino acids: CASSIGSGTGGKTEAFF. Full variable domain (outside the CDR3, taken from reference TRBV19 and TRBJ1-1): DGGITQSPKYLFRKEGQNVTLSCEQNLNHDAMYWYRQDPGQGLRLIYYSQIVNDFQKGDIAEGYSVSREKKESFPLTVTSAQKNPTAFYLCASSIGSGTGGKTEAFFGQGTRLTVV.

The chain carries TRBV30 and TRBJ2-7; D perhaps matches TRBD2 (5 bases). Trimming took 4 bases from V and 2 from J, leaving 9 bases between them. Germline lookup yields CDR1 GTSNPN and CDR2 SVGIG (reference sequence). CDR3 length equals 12 residues. The CDR3: CAWKGAPYEQYF. In DNA, the CDR3 is TGTGCCTGGAAGGGAGCCCCCTACGAGCAGTACTTC. Combining the CDR3 with reference TRBV30 and TRBJ2-7 gives the whole variable domain SQTIHQWPATLVQPVGSPLSLECTVEGTSNPNLYWYRQAAGRGLQLLFYSVGIGQISSEVPQNLSASRPQDRQFILSSKKLLLSDSGFYLCAWKGAPYEQYFGPGTRLTVT.

The chain combines TRBV19 with TRBJ2-7; TRBD1 might be the D (6 bases). The CDR3 is 14 amino acids. Germline V gives CDR1 LNHDA, CDR2 SQIVND (reference sequence). V was clipped by 4 bases and J by 1 base, with 11 bases between them. The CDR3 nucleotides read TGTGCCAGTAGTAAACAGGGTAATTCCTACGAGCAGTACTTC. Translation gives CASSKQGNSYEQYF.

The chain has TRBV18 and TRBJ1-2; a possible D gene is TRBD1 (6 bases). Trimming shortened V by 1 base and J by 6 bases, and 9 bases separated the two germline ends. The CDR3 totals 13 residues. Germline assignment: CDR1 KGHSH and CDR2 LQKENI. The CDR3 DNA is TGTGCCAGCTCACCACTTTCAGGGGATGGCTACACCTTC. Amino acid sequence: CASSPLSGDGYTF.

By share, this clone ranks as medium-sized. The V and J genes are TRBV6-8 and TRBJ1-2; 7 nucleotides align to TRBD1. V lost 5 bases to trimming and J lost 2 bases; unmatched junction nucleotides: 8. From germline, CDR1 is MNHGY and CDR2 SAAAGT. This CDR3 contains 15 residues. The CDR3 loop is CASSRDSLSNYGYTF. CDR3 DNA: TGTGCCAGCAGTCGGGACAGCTTATCAAACTATGGCTACACCTTC.

This clone was detected a few times. The chain uses TRBV15 and TRBJ2-4, with D perhaps TRBD1 (5 bases). Trimming left V 6 bases short and J 8 bases short, with 23 bases between. Germline V gene lookup returns CDR1 LNHNV and CDR2 YYDKDF (reference sequence). This CDR3 is built from 16 residues. CDR3 sequence reads: CATSDDQGHSRDIQYF. The CDR3 DNA sequence: TGTGCCACCAGTGATGATCAGGGCCATTCACGAGACATTCAGTACTTC.

The chain joins TRBV25-1 to TRBJ2-3; D unresolved. Per germline, CDR1 MGHDK and CDR2 SYGVNS. Trimming pared 5 bases from V and 4 bases from J, leaving 19 bases between. The length of the CDR3 is 16 residues. The CDR3 sequence is CASSLTNGPPPDTQYF. In DNA, the CDR3 is TGTGCCAGCAGTTTAACGAACGGGCCCCCCCCAGATACGCAGTATTTT.

The chain employs TRBV11-3 and TRBJ1-4; a possible D gene is TRBD1 (5 bases). CDR1 and CDR2 from the germline V gene are SGHNT and YENEEA. V gave up 5 bases and J gave up 0 bases, with 13 bases separating them. This CDR3 region has 16 residues. The CDR3 DNA reads TGTGCCAGCAGCAGCGACGGGACTGCAACTAATGAAAAACTGTTTTTT. Protein product: CASSSDGTATNEKLFF. The entire variable domain, with the rest obtained from reference TRBV11-3 and TRBJ1-4, is as follows: EAGVVQSPRYKIIEKKQPVAFWCNPISGHNTLYWYLQNLGQGPELLIRYENEEAVDDSQLPKDRFSAERLKGVDSTLKIQPAELGDSAVYLCASSSDGTATNEKLFFGSGTQLSVL.

This chain connects TRBV30 to TRBJ2-7; D not certain. The CDR3 has 11 amino acids. The V and J ends lost 2 bases and 3 bases respectively, with 5 bases between them. CDR1 and CDR2 from the germline V gene are GTSNPN and SVGIG (reference sequence). CDR3 sequence (DNA): TGTGCCTGGAGTCAAATCTACGAGCAGTACTTC. Protein: CAWSQIYEQYF.

As concerns this clone: One end of the junction is discordant with germline, which a read error may explain. This chain uses TRBV19 with TRBJ2-1; 10 bases are shared with TRBD1. The CDR3 runs 13 residues. Germline V gene lookup returns CDR1 LNHDA and CDR2 SQIVND (reference sequence). As DNA, the CDR3 is TGTGCCAGTAGTTATCAGGGGACAGGGGAGCAATTCTTC. It encodes CASSYQGTGEQFF.

The chain is built from TRBV19 and TRBJ2-1; possible D gene TRBD2, 6 bases. Germline V gene data show CDR1 as LNHDA and CDR2 as SQIVND (reference sequence). Between the trimmed V and J ends, which lost 3 bases and 10 bases, there was a span of 7 bases. The CDR3 runs 11 residues. CDR3 sequence: CASSMGLEQFF. The CDR3 nucleotides read TGTGCCAGTAGTATGGGACTGGAGCAGTTCTTC.

This clone was detected a few times. The J gene is TRBJ2-3, the V gene TRBV25-1; possible D gene TRBD1, 5 bases. The CDR3 covers 13 residues. The V gene's germline CDR1 is MGHDK and CDR2 SYGVNS. The ends were cut back, 5 bases at V and 4 bases at J, with 10 bases in the middle. The CDR3 loop reads CASSKQAADTQYF. CDR3 coding DNA: TGTGCCAGCAGTAAACAGGCGGCAGATACGCAGTATTTT. Looking up the rest from reference TRBV25-1 and TRBJ2-3 gives the full variable domain: EADIYQTPRYLVIGTGKKITLECSQTMGHDKMYWYQQDPGMELHLIHYSYGVNSTEKGDLSSESTVSRIRTEHFPLTLESARPSHTSQYLCASSKQAADTQYFGPGTRLTVL.

The V gene is TRBV18, the J gene TRBJ2-3; 14 bases are a match to TRBD2. V gave up 3 bases and J gave up 3 bases; unmatched junction bases: 2. The CDR3 consists of 16 residues. Germline V gene data show CDR1 as KGHSH and CDR2 as LQKENI. CDR3 in DNA: TGTGCCAGCTCACCCAGACTAGCGGGGGGGACAGATACGCAGTATTTT. It is translated as CASSPRLAGGTDTQYF.

This clone was counted only a few times. This chain uses TRBV23-1 with TRBJ2-7; 8 bases line up with TRBD1. TRBV23-1 is treated as an ORF (open reading frame) with a function not yet certain. J was trimmed by 2 bases and V by 6 bases; bases with no gene match: 18. The length of the CDR3 is 18 residues. This chain's CDR3 is CASSQDRPQGAATYEQYF. CDR3 nucleotides: TGCGCCAGCAGCCAAGATAGGCCCCAGGGGGCCGCTACCTACGAGCAGTACTTC.

The chain recombines TRBV12-2 with TRBJ1-6. TRBV12-2 is a pseudogene locus. CDR3 length equals 18 residues. CDR3 protein: CASRLPSSRGGYNSPLHF. CDR3 in DNA: TGTGCAAGTCGCTTACCTTCTTCCCGGGGTGGCTATAATTCACCCCTCCACTTT.